This TCR beta chain was documented in a study of CD8 T cells in ankylosing spondylitis. Findings and caveats of the study: Relatively scarce in peripheral blood, disease-linked clones were CD8+. It appeared that ankylosing spondylitis blood was characterized by a TCR beta motif of eight highly homologous variants. Reportedly, matched ankylosing spondylitis synovial fluid was significantly enriched for disease-linked clones.

This CDR3 region has 18 residues. CDR1 is SGDLS, CDR2 YYNGEE, per germline. V was clipped by 4 bases and J by 1 base; unmatched bases: 15. By quantitative 5'-RACE with molecular barcodes, the TCR beta libraries were made. Using its own MiXCR run on the 5' RACE reads, TCRdb lists one record per CDR3 protein. Of about 42,000 distinct CDR3 sequences in the sample, about 4% are singletons; the top ten hold around 4.1%. This clonotype came up many times. The antigen is unknown. Input material: blood, either unsorted or a sorted T cell fraction (not recorded which). The rearrangement joins TRBV9 to TRBJ2-3, with 7 nucleotides matching TRBD2. The source of this sequence is a female donor with ankylosing spondylitis or in good health (not recorded which). CDR3 nucleotide sequence: TGTGCCAGCAGCCTCCAGCGAGCGGGGCCCGCCGGCACAGATACGCAGTATTTT. Translated: CASSLQRAGPAGTDTQYF.